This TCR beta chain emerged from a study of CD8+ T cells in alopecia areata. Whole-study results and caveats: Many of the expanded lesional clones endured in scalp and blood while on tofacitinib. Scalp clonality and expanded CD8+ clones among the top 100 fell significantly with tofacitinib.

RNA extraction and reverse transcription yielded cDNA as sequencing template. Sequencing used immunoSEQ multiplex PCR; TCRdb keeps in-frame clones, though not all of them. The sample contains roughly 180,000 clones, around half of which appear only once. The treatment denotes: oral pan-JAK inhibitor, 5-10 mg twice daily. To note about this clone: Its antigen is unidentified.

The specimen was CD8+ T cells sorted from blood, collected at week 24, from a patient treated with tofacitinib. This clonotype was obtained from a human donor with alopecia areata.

CDR3 region: CASSPTMEVEAFF. The CDR3 coding sequence is TGTGCCAGCAGCCCAACGATGGAAGTGGAAGCTTTCTTT. The rearrangement uses TRBV9 and TRBJ1-1, with D hard to call. CDR3 length: 13 amino acids. Trimming stripped 4 bases from V and 8 bases from J, with 15 bases between. CDR1 is SGDLS, CDR2 YYNGEE, per germline.